A single TCR beta chain is shown here with its context. The antigen is undetermined. The data are from a study of cytomegalovirus exposure and HLA in healthy donors. Study as a whole: Earlier results showed roughly 120 million unique TCR beta sequences derived from some 180 million T cells.

Study outcomes and limitations: A prior analysis recorded that most TCR beta V segments were productive about 90% or about 30% of the time.

The PCR was carried out with 60 Vbeta primers and 13 Jbeta primers. Here immunoSEQ multiplex PCR was the method, and the copy in TCRdb shows in-frame clones only, minus some. The table records about 94,000 clones, roughly 75% of them present only once. The CDR3 length is 15 residues. V lost 5 bases, J lost 4 bases, and 11 bases stayed unmatched. Germline V gives CDR1 MDHEN, CDR2 SYDVKM. V and J are TRBV28 and TRBJ2-7; 7 positions agree with TRBD1. The TCR sequence derives from a woman aged 55-70 years in good health and CMV-seronegative. The specimen sequenced was PBMCs. The CDR3 DNA sequence: TGTGCCAGCAGTACGGATCAGGACAGGCCTTACGAGCAGTACTTC. Residues: CASSTDQDRPYEQYF.